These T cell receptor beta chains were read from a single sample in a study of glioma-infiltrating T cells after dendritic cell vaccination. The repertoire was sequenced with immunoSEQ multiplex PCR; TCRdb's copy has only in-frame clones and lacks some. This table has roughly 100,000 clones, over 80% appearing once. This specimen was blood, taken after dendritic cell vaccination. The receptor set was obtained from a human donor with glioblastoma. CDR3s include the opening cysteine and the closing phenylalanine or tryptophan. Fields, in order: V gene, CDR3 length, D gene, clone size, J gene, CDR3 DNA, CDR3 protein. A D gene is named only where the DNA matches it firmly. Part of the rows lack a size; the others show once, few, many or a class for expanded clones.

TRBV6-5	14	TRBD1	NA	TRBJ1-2	TGTGCCAGCAGTAGGACAGGGGGTTCTAGTGGCTACACCTTC	CASSRTGGSSGYTF
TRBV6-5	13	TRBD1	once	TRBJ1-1	TGTGCCAGCGGACAGGACACTCCGAGGGTAGCTTTCTTT	CASGQDTPRVAFF
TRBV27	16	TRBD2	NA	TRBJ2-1	TGTGCCAGCAGTTCCCTACTAGCGGGGGGGCGTAATGAGCAGTTCTTC	CASSSLLAGGRNEQFF
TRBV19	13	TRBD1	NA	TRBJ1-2	TGTGCCAGTAGTCTAGACAGGGCAGATGGCTACACCTTC	CASSLDRADGYTF
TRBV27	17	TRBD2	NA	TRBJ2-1	TGTGCCAGCAGTTTTGGGGGGGGCGGGGGGGCCTACAATGAGCAGTTCTTC	CASSFGGGGGAYNEQFF
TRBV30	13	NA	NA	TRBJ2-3	TGTGCCTGGAGTACCCTCAGCGCAGATACGCAGTATTTT	CAWSTLSADTQYF
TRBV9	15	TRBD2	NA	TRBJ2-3	TGTGCCAGCAGCGTGCTAGCGGGGGGGGGTGATACGCAGTATTTT	CASSVLAGGGDTQYF
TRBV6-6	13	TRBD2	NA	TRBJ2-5	TGTGCCAGCGGGATTCTAGCGGGGGAGACCCAGTACTTC	CASGILAGETQYF
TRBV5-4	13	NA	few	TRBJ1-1	TGTGCCAGCAGCCAACGGGGGGCCGATCGGGCTTTCTTT	CASSQRGADRAFF
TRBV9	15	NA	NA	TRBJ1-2	TGTGCCAGCAGCGTAGCTCGGGGTGGCGACTATGGCTACACCTTC	CASSVARGGDYGYTF
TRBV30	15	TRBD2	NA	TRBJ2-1	TGTGCCTGGAGTGTGGGTCTAGCGGGATACAATGAGCAGTTCTTC	CAWSVGLAGYNEQFF
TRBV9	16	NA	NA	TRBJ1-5	TGTGCCAGCAGCGTGGGGGCCGACGACAGCAATCAGCCCCAGCATTTT	CASSVGADDSNQPQHF
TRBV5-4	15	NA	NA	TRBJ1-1	TGTGCCAGCAGCCCCCGGCAGGGGAGAAATACTGAAGCTTTCTTT	CASSPRQGRNTEAFF
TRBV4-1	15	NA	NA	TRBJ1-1	TGCGCCAGCAGCCAATATCAGGGGCTCAACACTGAAGCTTTCTTT	CASSQYQGLNTEAFF
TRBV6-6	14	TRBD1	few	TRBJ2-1	TGTGCCAGCAGTTACTCGACAGGGGGCAATGAGCAGTTCTTC	CASSYSTGGNEQFF